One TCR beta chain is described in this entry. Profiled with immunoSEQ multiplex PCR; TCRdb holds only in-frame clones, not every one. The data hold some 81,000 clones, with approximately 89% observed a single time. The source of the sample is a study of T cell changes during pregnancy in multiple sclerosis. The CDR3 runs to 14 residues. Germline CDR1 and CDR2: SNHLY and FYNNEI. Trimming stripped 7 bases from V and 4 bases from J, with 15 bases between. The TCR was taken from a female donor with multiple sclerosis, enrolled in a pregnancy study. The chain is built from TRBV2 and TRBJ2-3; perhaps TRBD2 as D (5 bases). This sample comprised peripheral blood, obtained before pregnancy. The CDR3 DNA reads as TGTGCCAGCAAGTGGCTAGCCGGGGCAGATACGCAGTATTTT. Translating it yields CASKWLAGADTQYF.